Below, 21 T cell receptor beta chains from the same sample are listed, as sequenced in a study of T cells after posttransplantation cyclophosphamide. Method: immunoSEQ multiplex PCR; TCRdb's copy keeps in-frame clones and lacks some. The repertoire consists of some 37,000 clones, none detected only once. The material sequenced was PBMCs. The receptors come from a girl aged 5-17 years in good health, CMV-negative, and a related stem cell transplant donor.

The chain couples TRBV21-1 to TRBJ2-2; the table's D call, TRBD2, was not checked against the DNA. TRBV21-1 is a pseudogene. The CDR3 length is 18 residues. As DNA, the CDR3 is TGTGCCAGCAACCGGGACAAACGGGCTAGCGGGAGTACCCGGGGAGCTGTTTTT. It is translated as CASNRDKRASGSTRGAVF.

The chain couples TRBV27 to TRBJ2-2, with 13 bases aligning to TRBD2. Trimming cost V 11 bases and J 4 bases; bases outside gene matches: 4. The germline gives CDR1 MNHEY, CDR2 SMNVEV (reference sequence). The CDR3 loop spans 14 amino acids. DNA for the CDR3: TGTGCCGGTAGGACTAGCGGGAGCACCGGGGAGCTGTTTTTT. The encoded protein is CAGRTSGSTGELFF.

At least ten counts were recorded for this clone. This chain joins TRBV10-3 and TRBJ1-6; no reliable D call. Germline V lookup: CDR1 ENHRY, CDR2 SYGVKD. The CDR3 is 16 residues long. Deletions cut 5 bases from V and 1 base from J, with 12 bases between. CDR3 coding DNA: TGTGCCATCAGTACCGGGGAGGGTTCCTATAATTCACCCCTCCACTTT. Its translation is CAISTGEGSYNSPLHF.

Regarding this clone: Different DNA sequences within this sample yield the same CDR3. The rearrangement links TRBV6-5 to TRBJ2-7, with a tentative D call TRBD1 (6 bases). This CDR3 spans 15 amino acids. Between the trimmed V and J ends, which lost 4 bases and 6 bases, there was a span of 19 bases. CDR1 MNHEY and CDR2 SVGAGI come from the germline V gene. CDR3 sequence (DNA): TGTGCCAGCAGTTGGTCGGGACACCTGGGAGTCGAGCAGTACTTC. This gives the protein CASSWSGHLGVEQYF.

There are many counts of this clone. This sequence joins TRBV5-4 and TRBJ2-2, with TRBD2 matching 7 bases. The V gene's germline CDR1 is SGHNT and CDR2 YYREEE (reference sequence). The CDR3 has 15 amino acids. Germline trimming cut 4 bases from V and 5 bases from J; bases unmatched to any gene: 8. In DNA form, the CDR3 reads TGTGCCAGCAGCCGCCAGGGAGGGTTGACCGGGGAGCTGTTTTTT. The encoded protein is CASSRQGGLTGELFF. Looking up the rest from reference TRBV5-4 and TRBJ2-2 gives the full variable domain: ETGVTQSPTHLIKTRGQQVTLRCSSQSGHNTVSWYQQALGQGPQFIFQYYREEENGRGNFPPRFSGLQFPNYSSELNVNALELDDSALYLCASSRQGGLTGELFFGEGSRLTVL.

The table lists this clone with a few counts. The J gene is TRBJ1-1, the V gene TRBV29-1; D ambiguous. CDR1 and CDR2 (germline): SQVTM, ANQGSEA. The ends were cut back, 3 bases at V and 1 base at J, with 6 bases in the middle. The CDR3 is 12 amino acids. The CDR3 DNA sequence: TGCAGCGTTGATGGGAGGAACACTGAAGCTTTCTTT. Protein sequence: CSVDGRNTEAFF.

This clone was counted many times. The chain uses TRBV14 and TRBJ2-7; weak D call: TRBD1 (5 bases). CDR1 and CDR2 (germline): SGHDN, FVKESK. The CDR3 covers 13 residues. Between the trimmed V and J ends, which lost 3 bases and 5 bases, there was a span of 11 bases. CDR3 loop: CASSHQGFNEQYF. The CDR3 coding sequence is TGTGCCAGCAGCCATCAGGGATTCAACGAGCAGTACTTC.

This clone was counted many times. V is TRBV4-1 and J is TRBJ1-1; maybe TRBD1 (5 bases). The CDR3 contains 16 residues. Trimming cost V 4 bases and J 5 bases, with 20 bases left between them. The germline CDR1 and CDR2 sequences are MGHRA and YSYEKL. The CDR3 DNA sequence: TGCGCCAGCAGCCCCGGGGGAGGAGGGGCACGAACTGAAGCTTTCTTT. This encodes CASSPGGGGARTEAFF.

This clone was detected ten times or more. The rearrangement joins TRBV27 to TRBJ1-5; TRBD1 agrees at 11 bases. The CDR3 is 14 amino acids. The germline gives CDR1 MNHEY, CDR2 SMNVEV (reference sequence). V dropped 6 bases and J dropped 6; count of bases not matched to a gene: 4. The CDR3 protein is CASRGTGGSQPQHF. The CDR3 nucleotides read TGTGCCAGCAGGGGGACAGGGGGAAGTCAGCCCCAGCATTTT.

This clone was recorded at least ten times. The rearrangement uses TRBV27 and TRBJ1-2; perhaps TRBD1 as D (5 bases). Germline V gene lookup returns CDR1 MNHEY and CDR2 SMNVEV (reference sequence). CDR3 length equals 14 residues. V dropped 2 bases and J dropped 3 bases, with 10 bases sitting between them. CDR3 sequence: CASSLVGTYYGYTF. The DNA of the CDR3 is TGTGCCAGCAGTTTAGTTGGGACTTACTATGGCTACACCTTC.

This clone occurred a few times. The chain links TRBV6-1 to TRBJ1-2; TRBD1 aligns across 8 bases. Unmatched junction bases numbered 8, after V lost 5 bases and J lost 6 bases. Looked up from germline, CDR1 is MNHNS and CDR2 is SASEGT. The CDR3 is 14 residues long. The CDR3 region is CASSPTPTGDGYTF. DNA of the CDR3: TGTGCCAGCAGTCCCACACCGACAGGGGATGGCTACACCTTC.

Written as DNA, the CDR3 is TGTGCCAGCAGCTTAGGACAGGCCCGCTCTGGAAACACCATATATTTT. Protein: CASSLGQARSGNTIYF. The rearrangement uses TRBV7-2 and TRBJ1-3; D might be TRBD1 (6 bases). The V end was cut by 1 base, the J end by 0 bases, with 10 bases between. The V gene's germline CDR1 is SGHTA and CDR2 FQGNSA. The CDR3 loop spans 16 amino acids.

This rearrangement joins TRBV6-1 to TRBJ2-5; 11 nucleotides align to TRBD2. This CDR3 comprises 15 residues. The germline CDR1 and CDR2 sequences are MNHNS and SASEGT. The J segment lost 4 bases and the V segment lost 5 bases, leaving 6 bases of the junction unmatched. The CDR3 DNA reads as TGTGCCAGCAGTCGGCTAGCGGGGGGAGTAGAGACCCAGTACTTC. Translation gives CASSRLAGGVETQYF.

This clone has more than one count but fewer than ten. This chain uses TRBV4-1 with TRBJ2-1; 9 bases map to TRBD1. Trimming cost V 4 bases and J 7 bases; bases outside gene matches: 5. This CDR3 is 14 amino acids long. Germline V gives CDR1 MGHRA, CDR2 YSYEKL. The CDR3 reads CASSRDRARNEQFF. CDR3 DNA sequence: TGCGCCAGCAGCCGGGACAGGGCTAGGAATGAGCAGTTCTTC.

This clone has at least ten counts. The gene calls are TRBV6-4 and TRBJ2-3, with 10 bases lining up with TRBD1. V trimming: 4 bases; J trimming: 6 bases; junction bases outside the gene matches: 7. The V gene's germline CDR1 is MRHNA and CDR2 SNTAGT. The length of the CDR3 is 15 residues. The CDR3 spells CASSAEDRGMDTQYF. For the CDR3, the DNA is TGTGCCAGCAGTGCAGAGGACAGGGGGATGGATACGCAGTATTTT.

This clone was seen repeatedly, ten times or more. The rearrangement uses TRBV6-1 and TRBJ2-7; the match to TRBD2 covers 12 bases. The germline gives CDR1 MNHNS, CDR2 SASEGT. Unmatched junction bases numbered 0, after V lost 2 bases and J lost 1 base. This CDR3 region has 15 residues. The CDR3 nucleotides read TGTGCCAGCAGTGAAACTAGCGGGGGGTCCTACGAGCAGTACTTC. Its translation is CASSETSGGSYEQYF.

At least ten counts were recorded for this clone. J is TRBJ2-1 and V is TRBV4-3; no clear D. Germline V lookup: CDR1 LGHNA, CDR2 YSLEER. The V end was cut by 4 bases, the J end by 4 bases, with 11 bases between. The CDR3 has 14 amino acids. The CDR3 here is CASSPTDHYNEQFF. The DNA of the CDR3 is TGCGCCAGCAGCCCTACAGACCATTACAATGAGCAGTTCTTC.

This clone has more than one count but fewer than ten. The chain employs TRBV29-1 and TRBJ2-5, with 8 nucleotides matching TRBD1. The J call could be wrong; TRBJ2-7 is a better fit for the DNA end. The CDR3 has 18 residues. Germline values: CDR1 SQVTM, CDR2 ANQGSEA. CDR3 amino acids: CSVEASTLLQDRVYEQYF. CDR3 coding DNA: TGCAGCGTTGAAGCCTCGACCCTCCTCCAGGACAGGGTTTACGAGCAGTACTTC.

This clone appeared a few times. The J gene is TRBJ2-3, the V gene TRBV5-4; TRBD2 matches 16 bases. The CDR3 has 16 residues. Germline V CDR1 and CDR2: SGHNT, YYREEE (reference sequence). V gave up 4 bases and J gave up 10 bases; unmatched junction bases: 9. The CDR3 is CASSPGLAGGRGAQYF. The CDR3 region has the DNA TGTGCCAGCAGCCCGGGACTAGCGGGGGGGCGAGGGGCGCAGTATTTT.

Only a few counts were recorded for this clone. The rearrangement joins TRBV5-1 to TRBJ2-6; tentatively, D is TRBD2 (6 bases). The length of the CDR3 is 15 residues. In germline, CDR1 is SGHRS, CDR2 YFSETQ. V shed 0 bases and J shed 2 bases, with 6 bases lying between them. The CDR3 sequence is CASSLAGAGANVLTF. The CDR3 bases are TGCGCCAGCAGCTTGGCGGGGGCTGGGGCCAACGTCCTGACTTTC.

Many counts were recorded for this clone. The CDR3 nucleotides are TGTGCCAGCAGAGTGACAGGGGACAGCAATCAGCCCCAGCATTTT. As protein: CASRVTGDSNQPQHF. This chain uses TRBV28 with TRBJ1-5; 8 positions match TRBD1. This CDR3 comprises 15 residues. Trimming removed 6 bases from V and 1 base from J; junction bases left unmatched: 5. Germline assignment: CDR1 MDHEN and CDR2 SYDVKM.